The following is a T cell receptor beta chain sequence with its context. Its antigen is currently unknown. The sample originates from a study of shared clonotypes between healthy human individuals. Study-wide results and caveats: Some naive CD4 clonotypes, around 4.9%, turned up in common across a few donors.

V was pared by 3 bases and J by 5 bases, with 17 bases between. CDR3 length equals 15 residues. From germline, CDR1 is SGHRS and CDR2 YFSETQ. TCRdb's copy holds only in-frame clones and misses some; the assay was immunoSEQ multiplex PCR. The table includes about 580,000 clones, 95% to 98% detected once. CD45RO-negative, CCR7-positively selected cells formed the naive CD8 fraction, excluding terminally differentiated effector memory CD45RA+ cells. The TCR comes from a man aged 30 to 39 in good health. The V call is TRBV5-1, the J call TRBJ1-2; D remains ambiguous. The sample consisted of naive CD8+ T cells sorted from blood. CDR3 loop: CASSSPSEQRYGYTF. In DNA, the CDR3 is TGCGCCAGCAGCTCACCATCAGAACAGAGATATGGCTACACCTTC.